Listed below are T cell receptor beta chains from one sample, sequenced in a study of blood T cell repertoires in COVID-19. Sequencing used immunoSEQ multiplex PCR; TCRdb keeps in-frame clones, though not all of them. The sample includes 300,000 to 350,000 clones, roughly 90% seen only once; the top ten take roughly 2.9%. Sample: peripheral blood. Receptors were obtained from a woman in her twenties or thirties with COVID-19, enrolled during active disease. Each CDR3 is given with its conserved first and last residue. D genes are given only for firm matches.

len,j_gene,v_gene,d_gene,CDR3aa,CDR3nt
14,TRBJ2-7,TRBV18,NA,CASSQAGHSYEQYF,TGTGCCAGCTCCCAGGCGGGTCACTCCTACGAGCAGTACTTC
15,TRBJ2-5,TRBV7-7,TRBD2,CASSLTSGSGETQYF,TGTGCCAGCAGCTTGACTAGCGGGAGCGGAGAGACCCAGTACTTC
12,TRBJ2-3,TRBV6-5,TRBD1,CASSPRTGGEYF,TGTGCCAGCAGTCCAAGGACAGGGGGAGAGTATTTT
14,TRBJ1-2,TRBV9,TRBD1,CASSVGQERYGYTF,TGTGCCAGCAGCGTCGGACAGGAGCGCTATGGCTACACCTTC
16,TRBJ1-3,TRBV30,NA,CAWSGPGRISGNTIYF,TGTGCCTGGAGTGGTCCGGGAAGGATCTCTGGAAACACCATATATTTT
13,TRBJ1-1,TRBV6-5,NA,CASTFDGRTEAFF,TGTGCCAGCACCTTCGACGGGAGAACTGAAGCTTTCTTT
14,TRBJ1-3,TRBV30,NA,CAWSDRRSGNTIYF,TGTGCCTGGAGTGACAGGCGTTCTGGAAACACCATATATTTT
13,TRBJ2-7,TRBV12-3/TRBV12-4,TRBD1,CASTRDSFYEQYF,TGTGCCAGCACCAGGGACAGTTTTTACGAGCAGTACTTC
14,TRBJ2-3,TRBV19,TRBD2,CASSFLAGTDTQYF,TGTGCCAGTAGTTTTTTAGCGGGAACAGATACGCAGTATTTT
16,TRBJ2-7,TRBV5-1,NA,CASSLTRAGDAYEQYF,TGCGCCAGCAGCTTAACTAGGGCAGGCGATGCCTACGAGCAGTACTTC
15,TRBJ1-2,TRBV19,TRBD1,CASSIGQGGDYGYTF,TGTGCCAGTAGTATTGGACAGGGGGGGGACTATGGCTACACCTTC
13,TRBJ1-5,TRBV11-2,NA,CASSTGGNQPQHF,TGTGCCAGCAGCACGGGGGGCAATCAGCCCCAGCATTTT
14,TRBJ2-2,TRBV5-6,NA,CASSSGGETGELFF,TGTGCCAGCAGCTCTGGGGGCGAAACCGGGGAGCTGTTTTTT